This TCR beta chain was captured in a study of shared clonotypes between healthy human individuals. In the case of this clone: Its antigen remains unidentified.

The table came from immunoSEQ multiplex PCR; TCRdb's copy has only in-frame clones and leaves some out. Among millions of clones listed, 95% were seen once. Caucasian adults living in Nashville, Tennessee, provided all samples. Into CD45RA+ naive and CD45RA-negative memory subsets, the CD4+ cells were split. Study-wide findings and caveats: Shared clonotypes across all four donors exceeded non-shared ones in generation probability. Memory subsets generally showed smaller estimated richness than naive subsets did.

The CDR3 runs 15 residues. V was shortened by 4 bases and J by 0 bases, with 10 bases between the two germline ends. Per germline, CDR1 MNHEY and CDR2 SVGAGI. This sequence was found in a man aged 18 to 30 in good health. The V and J genes are TRBV6-5 and TRBJ1-3; D is undetermined. The sequenced sample was naive CD4+ T cells sorted from blood. Regarding subset: CD45RA+ positively selected. CDR3 loop: CASSSLSLSGNTIYF. The DNA for the CDR3 is TGTGCCAGCAGTTCCCTTTCACTCTCTGGAAACACCATATATTTT.